The T cell receptor beta chain described here comes from a study of human T cells and chemical hapten exposure. As to time point: patch test 1, 2 weeks after DPC sensitization. Treatment: therapeutic diphenylcyclopropenone sensitization with weekly scalp DPC. TCRdb re-called the RACE reads through MiXCR, storing one row per CDR3 protein. The repertoire includes some 91,000 distinct CDR3 sequences, around an eighth of them detected once, and 2% to 2.5% sits in the top ten. The V gene's germline CDR1 is LGHNA and CDR2 YSLEER. The CDR3 length is 10 residues. Trimming stripped 10 bases from V and 6 bases from J, with 10 bases between.

J is TRBJ2-7 and V is TRBV4-3, with D unresolved. Material: whole blood, obtained in connection with sensitization to the hapten diphenylcyclopropenone (DPC). The origin of this receptor is a middle-aged woman with alopecia areata. Some clones in this sample may be carry-over from other donors' samples. This CDR3 reads CAIAGSEQYF. As DNA, the CDR3 is TGCGCCATCGCCGGTTCCGAGCAGTACTTC.